The T cell receptor beta chain under discussion was sequenced for a study of T-cell memory formation after mild COVID-19. Study observations and caveats: There were some responding clones in pre-infection memory, which suggested that cross-reactive memory had joined. Clones that contracted from day 15 to 85 were balanced CD4/CD8, while later expanders leaned CD4+. Among contracting clones, CD4+ were mainly CM/EM and CD8+ enriched in EMRA.

Points on this clonotype: What it binds is unknown.

Constant-segment-primed 5'RACE gave TCR alpha and TCR beta cDNA libraries with sample barcodes and UMIs. Each CDR3 protein is one row after TCRdb ran MiXCR on the 5' RACE reads. The data show hundreds of thousands of distinct CDR3 sequences, about 17% seen once. The sequence was obtained from a man between 18 and 29 years old who had mild COVID-19 (a few samples of this study predate the infection). Cell type and time point are not known. The specimen sequenced was PBMCs or a T cell subset sorted from them (not recorded which).

The CDR3 bases are TGTGCCAGCAGTCTGGCTAGCGACGAGACCCAGTACTTC. The encoded protein is CASSLASDETQYF. The chain has TRBV7-2 and TRBJ2-5; D is perhaps TRBD2 (6 bases). V gave up 6 bases and J gave up 5 bases, with 13 bases separating them. CDR3 size: 13 residues. Germline loops: CDR1 SGHTA, CDR2 FQGNSA.